This T cell receptor (beta chain) stems from a study of OX40 agonist ivuxolimab in advanced cancers. Study information: Head and neck, renal cell, melanoma or hepatocellular carcinoma were the cancers that dose-escalation patients had. Of the patients, three showed partial responses, one with hepatocellular carcinoma and two with cutaneous melanoma.

The repertoire was sequenced with immunoSEQ multiplex PCR; TCRdb's copy has only in-frame clones and lacks some. The data show tens of thousands of clones, 90% to 95% seen once. Per the germline V gene, CDR1 is MNHEY and CDR2 is SVGAGI. CDR3 length: 15 amino acids. Trimming removed 2 bases from V and 4 bases from J; junction bases left unmatched: 5. V is TRBV6-5 and J is TRBJ1-2, with 9 bases identical to TRBD1. The TCR originated in an adult with an advanced solid tumor such as melanoma, head and neck, liver or kidney cancer. The sample here was CD4+ or CD8+ T cells sorted from blood, taken in a trial of the OX40 agonist ivuxolimab. CDR3 in DNA: TGTGCCAGCAGTTACGGGACAGGGCATACCTATGGCTACACCTTC. Residues: CASSYGTGHTYGYTF.